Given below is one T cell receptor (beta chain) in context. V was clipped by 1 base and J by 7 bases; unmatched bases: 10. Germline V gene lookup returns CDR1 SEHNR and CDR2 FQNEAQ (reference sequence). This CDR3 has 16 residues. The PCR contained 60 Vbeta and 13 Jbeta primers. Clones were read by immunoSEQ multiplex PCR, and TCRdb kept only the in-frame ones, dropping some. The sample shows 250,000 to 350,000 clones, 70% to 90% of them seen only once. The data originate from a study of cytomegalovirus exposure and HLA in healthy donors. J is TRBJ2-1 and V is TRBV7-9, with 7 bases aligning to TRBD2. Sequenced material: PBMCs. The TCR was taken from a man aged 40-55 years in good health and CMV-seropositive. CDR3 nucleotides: TGTGCCAGCAGCTTAGTCGCGGGAGCCCTTCTAAATGAGCAGTTCTTC. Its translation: CASSLVAGALLNEQFF.